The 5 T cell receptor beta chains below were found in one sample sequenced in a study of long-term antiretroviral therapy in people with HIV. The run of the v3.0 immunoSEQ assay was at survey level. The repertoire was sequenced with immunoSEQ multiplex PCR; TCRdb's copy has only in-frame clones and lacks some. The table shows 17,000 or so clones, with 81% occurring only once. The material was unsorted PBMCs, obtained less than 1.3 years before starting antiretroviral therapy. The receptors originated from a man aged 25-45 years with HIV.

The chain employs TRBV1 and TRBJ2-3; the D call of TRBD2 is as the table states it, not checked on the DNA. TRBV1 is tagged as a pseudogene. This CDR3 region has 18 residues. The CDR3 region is CTSSLVGEREGGTDTQYF. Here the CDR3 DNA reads TGCACCAGCAGCCTCGTAGGGGAGCGGGAGGGGGGCACAGATACGCAGTATTTT.

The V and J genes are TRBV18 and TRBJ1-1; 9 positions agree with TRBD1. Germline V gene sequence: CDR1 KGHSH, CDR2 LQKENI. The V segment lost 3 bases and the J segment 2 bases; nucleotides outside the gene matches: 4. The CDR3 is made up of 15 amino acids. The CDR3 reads CASSPLGQGNTEAFF. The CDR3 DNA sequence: TGTGCCAGCTCACCCTTGGGACAGGGTAACACTGAAGCTTTCTTT.

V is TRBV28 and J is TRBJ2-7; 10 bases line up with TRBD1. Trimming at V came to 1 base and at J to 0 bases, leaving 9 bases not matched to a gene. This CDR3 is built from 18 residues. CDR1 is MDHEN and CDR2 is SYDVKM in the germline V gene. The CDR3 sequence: CASSLLGGDRGLSYEQYF. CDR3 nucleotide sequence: TGTGCCAGCAGTTTATTAGGCGGAGACAGGGGGCTCTCCTACGAGCAGTACTTC.

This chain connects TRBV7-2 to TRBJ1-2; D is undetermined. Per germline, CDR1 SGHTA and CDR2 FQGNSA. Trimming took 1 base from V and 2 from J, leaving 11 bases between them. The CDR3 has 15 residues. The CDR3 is CASSLERGGNYGYTF. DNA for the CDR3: TGTGCCAGCAGCTTAGAAAGAGGCGGGAACTATGGCTACACCTTC.

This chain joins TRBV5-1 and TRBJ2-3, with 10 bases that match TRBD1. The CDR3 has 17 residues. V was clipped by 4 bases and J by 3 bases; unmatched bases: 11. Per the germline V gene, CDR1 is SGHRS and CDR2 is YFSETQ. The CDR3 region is CASSPPWTGGGTDTQYF. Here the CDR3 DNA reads TGCGCCAGCAGCCCCCCCTGGACAGGGGGTGGAACAGATACGCAGTATTTT.